This TCR beta chain was profiled in a study of T cells after yellow fever vaccination. Across the study: Preparing low-cell-number fractions relied on SMART-Seq v4 Ultra Low Input.

Germline trimming cut 3 bases from V and 4 bases from J; bases unmatched to any gene: 4. Germline V gene sequence: CDR1 SGHTA, CDR2 FQGNSA. The CDR3 runs 15 residues. Findings and caveats of the study: At under 97% for CD4 and almost 90% for CD8, most primary-vaccination clones showed up again after the booster. Bulk-population clonotypes that are abundant could appear as contaminants in FACS-sorted repertoires.

Concerning this clonotype itself: Its antigen is unknown.

A universal primer site and UMIs were added as TCR cDNA was made by 5'RACE template switching. TCRdb called the 5' RACE reads again in MiXCR, with one record for every CDR3 protein. The profile shows 400,000 or so distinct CDR3 sequences, around 10% of them singletons. The chain combines TRBV7-2 with TRBJ1-4, with 8 bases matching TRBD1. The receptor was isolated from a young man who received the YFV17D yellow fever vaccine. The material sequenced was PBMCs, taken on the day of the first yellow fever vaccination. In nucleotides, the CDR3 is TGTGCCAGCAGCTTTGGACAGGGCAATAATGAAAAACTGTTTTTT. This sequence encodes CASSFGQGNNEKLFF.